In its sample, the clone carrying this T cell receptor beta chain was seen a few times. Its antigen is as yet unknown. CD8+CD4-CCR7+CD45RA+ sorting gave the naive CD8 T cells. Bulk TCR libraries were made with methods that had been previously described and with listed TCR primers. TCRdb processed the PCR reads anew with MiXCR; each CDR3 protein has one entry. This sample has approximately 320,000 distinct CDR3 sequences; about 23% occur once, and the top ten carry 0.65% to 0.75%. This sample is drawn from a study of molecular identifiers for immune sequencing clone quantification. Whole-study context: In replicates, RNA taken from 20,000 or 100,000 naive CD8 cells was divided five ways, and four portions underwent sequencing.

Whole-study results and caveats: Clone sizes could be underestimated for highly expanded clones when identical TCR molecules share a barcode.

This receptor was taken from a human donor in good health. Some libraries in this study had Jurkat cell RNA spiked in. Sample: naive CD8+ T cells from blood, with Jurkat cell RNA spiked in. Specified subset: FACS-sorted CD8+CD4-CCR7+CD45RA+ naive T cells.

The CDR3 is CASRTGTSGSYEQYF. CDR3 sequence (DNA): TGTGCCAGCAGAACGGGGACTAGCGGGAGTTACGAGCAGTACTTC. The chain employs TRBV6-5 and TRBJ2-7, with TRBD2 matching 14 bases. The CDR3 is 15 amino acids. In germline, CDR1 is MNHEY, CDR2 SVGAGI. The junction had 5 bases not matched to a gene; V was cut back by 6 bases and J by 4 bases.